Listed below are T cell receptor beta chains from one sample, sequenced in a study of graft-versus-host responses after intestinal transplantation. Antigen specificity for these receptors is unknown. The data were produced by immunoSEQ multiplex PCR, yet TCRdb's version contains in-frame clones alone and is incomplete. The sample lists 140,000 or so clones; 80% to 95% were seen once. This sample comprised unstimulated CD4+ T cells sorted from spleen or lymph node cells, obtained before intestinal transplant. Source of these receptors: a human donor who received an intestinal transplant. Both conserved end residues are part of each CDR3. The order of the fields is CDR3 protein, J gene, CDR3 length, V gene.

CDR3 protein: CASSKEAKEAEAFF; J gene: TRBJ1-1; CDR3 length: 14; V gene: TRBV21-1
CDR3 protein: CASHRALDGELFF; J gene: TRBJ2-2; CDR3 length: 13; V gene: TRBV27
CDR3 protein: CASSFSTNSYEQYF; J gene: TRBJ2-7; CDR3 length: 14; V gene: TRBV28
CDR3 protein: CASSYSPATTDTQYF; J gene: TRBJ2-3; CDR3 length: 15; V gene: TRBV6-5
CDR3 protein: CASSVGSANTGELFF; J gene: TRBJ2-2; CDR3 length: 15; V gene: TRBV9
CDR3 protein: CASSPLAGRQETQYF; J gene: TRBJ2-5; CDR3 length: 15; V gene: TRBV11-2
CDR3 protein: CASSGLAGADTQYF; J gene: TRBJ2-3; CDR3 length: 14; V gene: TRBV27
CDR3 protein: CASSRDRGTDTQYF; J gene: TRBJ2-3; CDR3 length: 14; V gene: TRBV5-4
CDR3 protein: CASSLSAGTGWFGELFF; J gene: TRBJ2-2; CDR3 length: 17; V gene: TRBV5-6
CDR3 protein: CASSFAGLAGVEQYF; J gene: TRBJ2-7; CDR3 length: 15; V gene: TRBV5-1
CDR3 protein: CASRGQGQNIQYF; J gene: TRBJ2-4; CDR3 length: 13; V gene: TRBV28
CDR3 protein: CATFRTPPAEPQETQYF; J gene: TRBJ2-5; CDR3 length: 17; V gene: TRBV5-3
CDR3 protein: CASSPHDGRRNTEAFF; J gene: TRBJ1-1; CDR3 length: 16; V gene: TRBV7-9
CDR3 protein: CASSLGDVSYEQYF; J gene: TRBJ2-7; CDR3 length: 14; V gene: TRBV7-2
CDR3 protein: CASNPTETQYF; J gene: TRBJ2-5; CDR3 length: 11; V gene: TRBV7-9
CDR3 protein: CASSRQGMDAGYTF; J gene: TRBJ1-2; CDR3 length: 14; V gene: TRBV6-6
CDR3 protein: CASSLARDQSYEQYF; J gene: TRBJ2-7; CDR3 length: 15; V gene: TRBV5-1
CDR3 protein: CASSLFIQGGDGYTF; J gene: TRBJ1-2; CDR3 length: 15; V gene: TRBV6-6
CDR3 protein: CAWTPGQGETQYF; J gene: TRBJ2-5; CDR3 length: 13; V gene: TRBV30
CDR3 protein: CASSEGRVVSGANVLTF; J gene: TRBJ2-6; CDR3 length: 17; V gene: TRBV2
CDR3 protein: CASSHLTEMNTEAFF; J gene: TRBJ1-1; CDR3 length: 15; V gene: TRBV4-2
CDR3 protein: CASRSSTDTQYF; J gene: TRBJ2-3; CDR3 length: 12; V gene: TRBV11-1
CDR3 protein: CASSLAPGGAPNEKLFF; J gene: TRBJ1-4; CDR3 length: 17; V gene: TRBV5-4
CDR3 protein: CASSDFASAGQFF; J gene: TRBJ2-1; CDR3 length: 13; V gene: TRBV2
CDR3 protein: CASSRSRDLGGANVLTF; J gene: TRBJ2-6; CDR3 length: 17; V gene: TRBV18
CDR3 protein: CASEGSGSPLHF; J gene: TRBJ1-6; CDR3 length: 12; V gene: TRBV2
CDR3 protein: CASSRLYQETQYF; J gene: TRBJ2-5; CDR3 length: 13; V gene: TRBV19
CDR3 protein: CASSLQGANTEAFF; J gene: TRBJ1-1; CDR3 length: 14; V gene: TRBV5-1
CDR3 protein: CAWNAGGASPLHF; J gene: TRBJ1-6; CDR3 length: 13; V gene: TRBV30
CDR3 protein: CASSLIAAQETQYF; J gene: TRBJ2-5; CDR3 length: 14; V gene: TRBV7-3
CDR3 protein: CASSLGRSGNTIYF; J gene: TRBJ1-3; CDR3 length: 14; V gene: TRBV11-2
CDR3 protein: CASSILGNEKLFF; J gene: TRBJ1-4; CDR3 length: 13; V gene: TRBV19
CDR3 protein: CASSLARATGNSYEQYF; J gene: TRBJ2-7; CDR3 length: 17; V gene: TRBV7-9
CDR3 protein: CASGVAGTTYEQYF; J gene: TRBJ2-7; CDR3 length: 14; V gene: TRBV5-1
CDR3 protein: CASSPPDGDTQYF; J gene: TRBJ2-3; CDR3 length: 13; V gene: TRBV5-1
CDR3 protein: CASSNQGETQYF; J gene: TRBJ2-5; CDR3 length: 12; V gene: TRBV19
CDR3 protein: CASTRQGANYGYTF; J gene: TRBJ1-2; CDR3 length: 14; V gene: TRBV19
CDR3 protein: CASSPSYLSGGGELFF; J gene: TRBJ2-2; CDR3 length: 16; V gene: TRBV27
CDR3 protein: CASSQQPGTLSYEQYF; J gene: TRBJ2-7; CDR3 length: 16; V gene: TRBV4-2
CDR3 protein: CASSVEGPIYGYTF; J gene: TRBJ1-2; CDR3 length: 14; V gene: TRBV9
CDR3 protein: CASSSAGGTNIQYF; J gene: TRBJ2-4; CDR3 length: 14; V gene: TRBV6-5
CDR3 protein: CASSFRGNGYTF; J gene: TRBJ1-2; CDR3 length: 12; V gene: TRBV27
CDR3 protein: CAIGGRVHEQYF; J gene: NA; CDR3 length: 12; V gene: TRBV10-3
CDR3 protein: CASRPLSSYEQYF; J gene: TRBJ2-7; CDR3 length: 13; V gene: TRBV11-2
CDR3 protein: CASSLTGGYEQYF; J gene: TRBJ2-7; CDR3 length: 13; V gene: TRBV5-1
CDR3 protein: CASSHGGMDEKLFF; J gene: TRBJ1-4; CDR3 length: 14; V gene: TRBV9
CDR3 protein: CASIEGGQPVDEQFF; J gene: TRBJ2-1; CDR3 length: 15; V gene: TRBV19
CDR3 protein: CASSTRQGLNQPQHF; J gene: TRBJ1-5; CDR3 length: 15; V gene: TRBV7-2
CDR3 protein: CASSFSSGYQETQYF; J gene: TRBJ2-5; CDR3 length: 15; V gene: TRBV28
CDR3 protein: CASSLYSDYGYTF; J gene: TRBJ1-2; CDR3 length: 13; V gene: TRBV28
CDR3 protein: CASRTGGAQTGELFF; J gene: TRBJ2-2; CDR3 length: 15; V gene: TRBV28
CDR3 protein: CAWRRSSSSYNEQFF; J gene: TRBJ2-1; CDR3 length: 15; V gene: TRBV30
CDR3 protein: CATTWDVSGANVLTF; J gene: TRBJ2-6; CDR3 length: 15; V gene: TRBV28